What follows are 32 T cell receptor beta chains derived from one specimen sequenced in a study of immune evolution from preneoplasia to lung adenocarcinoma. The table came from immunoSEQ multiplex PCR; TCRdb's copy has only in-frame clones and leaves some out. The sample lists 4,000 to 5,500 clones; around 76% were seen once. Sequencing used FFPE adjacent normal lung tissue. All receptors derive from a person aged 60-80 years with lung adenocarcinoma.

This clone was seen once. The chain has TRBV7-9 and TRBJ2-7, with 7 bases matching TRBD2. Germline V gene lookup returns CDR1 SEHNR and CDR2 FQNEAQ (reference sequence). V shed 5 bases and J 0 bases; nucleotides not matched to a gene: 10. The CDR3 covers 16 residues. The CDR3 spells CASSLPPGGNSYEQYF. In nucleotides, the CDR3 is TGTGCCAGCAGCCTACCCCCCGGGGGGAACTCCTACGAGCAGTACTTC.

This clone was found a few times. The chain recombines TRBV29-1 with TRBJ1-2; a weak D match, TRBD1 (5 bases). Trimming shortened V by 0 bases and J by 8 bases, and 10 bases separated the two germline ends. This CDR3 has 12 amino acids. Germline V gene data show CDR1 as SQVTM and CDR2 as ANQGSEA. The DNA for the CDR3 is TGCAGCGTTGAAGATAGCGGGGGGGGCTACACCTTC. Translating gives CSVEDSGGGYTF.

This sequence joins TRBV7-3 and TRBJ2-5; maybe TRBD1 (5 bases). The ends were cut back, 2 bases at V and 2 bases at J, with 12 bases in the middle. CDR1 and CDR2 from the germline V gene are SGHTA and FQGTGA. The CDR3 extends over 15 amino acids. The CDR3 region is CASSLGSTDQETQYF. The CDR3 DNA reads TGTGCCAGCAGCTTAGGGTCGACAGATCAAGAGACCCAGTACTTC.

By share of the sample, this clone is large. This rearrangement joins TRBV7-6 to TRBJ2-7, with D perhaps TRBD2 (5 bases). CDR3 length: 17 amino acids. The germline V and J ends were trimmed by 1 base and 3 bases, with 19 bases remaining between them. From germline, CDR1 is SGHVS and CDR2 FNYEAQ. This chain's CDR3 is CASSLEQLGSLHYEQYF. The CDR3 nucleotides read TGTGCCAGCAGCTTAGAACAGCTAGGGAGCCTTCACTACGAGCAGTACTTC.

In regard to this clone: Germline and junction disagree at one end, which may indicate a read error. The genes are TRBV7-7 and TRBJ2-1; the D is unclear. The CDR3 consists of 15 residues. Per the germline V gene, CDR1 is SSHAT and CDR2 is FNYEAQ (reference sequence). The CDR3 DNA sequence: TGTGCTAGCAGCTTAACACCGGTGGGTTCCAATGAGCAGTTCTTC. This translates into CASSLTPVGSNEQFF.

The chain is built from TRBV7-6 and TRBJ1-6; D is uncertain. Per germline, CDR1 SGHVS and CDR2 FNYEAQ. V was pared by 2 bases and J by 8 bases, with 7 bases between. This CDR3 has 13 residues. DNA for the CDR3: TGTGCCAGCAGCTTATATAAAGATTCACCCCTCCACTTT. Translation gives CASSLYKDSPLHF.

The rearrangement joins TRBV6-5 to TRBJ2-1, with D hard to call. V was trimmed by 6 bases and J by 9 bases, leaving 15 bases between them. CDR1 is MNHEY, CDR2 SVGAGI, per germline. The CDR3 contains 13 residues. The DNA of the CDR3 is TGTGCCAGCAGCGAGACTCCACTCCGTGAGCAGTTCTTC. Its protein product is CASSETPLREQFF.

The chain uses TRBV6-5 and TRBJ1-3, with no clear D. The CDR3 covers 13 residues. V gave up 5 bases and J gave up 6 bases, with 11 bases separating them. Per the germline V gene, CDR1 is MNHEY and CDR2 is SVGAGI. Here the CDR3 reads CASSTSEANTIYF. CDR3 in DNA: TGTGCCAGCAGTACCAGCGAGGCAAACACCATATATTTT.

This clone has only a few counts. The CDR3 DNA sequence: TGTGCCAGCAGCTTGGGAAGGAGCCCGAACACTGAAGCTTTCTTT. Its protein is CASSLGRSPNTEAFF. V gene TRBV5-6 combines with J gene TRBJ1-1, with unresolved D. From germline, CDR1 is SGHDT and CDR2 YYEEEE. This CDR3 has 15 amino acids. Trimming shortened V by 0 bases and J by 1 base, and 10 bases separated the two germline ends.

The V call is TRBV7-9, the J call TRBJ2-1, with TRBD2 matching over 13 bases. The CDR3 is made up of 16 amino acids. Germline V CDR1 and CDR2: SEHNR, FQNEAQ (reference sequence). The V segment lost 6 bases and the J segment 5 bases; nucleotides outside the gene matches: 7. In DNA form, the CDR3 reads TGTGCCAGCAGTCGAAGACTAGCGGGGGGCCACAATGAGCAGTTCTTC. It encodes CASSRRLAGGHNEQFF.

The chain is built from TRBV19 and TRBJ1-2; TRBD1 might be the D (6 bases). Germline CDR1 is LNHDA and CDR2 is SQIVND (reference sequence). The CDR3 extends over 13 amino acids. With 6 bases removed from V and 13 bases from J, the gap between germline ends came to 21 bases. The CDR3 DNA is TGTGCCAGTAGACAGGGAACCACTATGGGATGCACCTTC. Translated: CASRQGTTMGCTF.

J is TRBJ2-2 and V is TRBV7-2; 9 nucleotides align to TRBD1. This CDR3 is 16 amino acids long. The junction had 7 bases not matched to a gene; V was cut back by 2 bases and J by 6 bases. The germline V gene has CDR1 SGHTA and CDR2 FQGNSA. CDR3 amino acids: CASSLLGQGKPGELFF. CDR3 bases: TGTGCCAGCAGCTTACTTGGACAGGGGAAACCCGGGGAGCTGTTTTTT.

This clone was recorded once. The rearrangement joins TRBV29-1 to TRBJ2-4; D might be TRBD1 or TRBD2, each matching 6 bases. Deletions cut 6 bases from V and 5 bases from J, with 14 bases between. This CDR3 has 13 amino acids. Germline CDR1 SQVTM, CDR2 ANQGSEA. The CDR3 sequence: CSVAGHTENIQYF. The CDR3 coding sequence is TGCAGCGTGGCGGGACACACAGAAAACATTCAGTACTTC. Using reference TRBV29-1 and TRBJ2-4 for the parts outside the CDR3, the full variable domain is SAVISQKPSRDICQRGTSLTIQCQVDSQVTMMFWYRQQPGQSLTLIATANQGSEATYESGFVIDKFPISRPNLTFSTLTVSNMSPEDSSIYLCSVAGHTENIQYFGAGTRLSVL.

This clone turned up a few times. The genes are TRBV5-1 and TRBJ1-6, with D possibly matching TRBD1 (5 bases). From germline, CDR1 is SGHRS and CDR2 YFSETQ. V gave up 1 base and J gave up 10 bases, with 12 bases separating them. The CDR3 has 14 residues. The CDR3 DNA follows: TGCGCCAGCAGCTTGATAGGGGAAAGCTCACCCCTCCACTTT. It yields the protein CASSLIGESSPLHF. The complete variable domain, with remaining parts taken from reference TRBV5-1 and TRBJ1-6, reads KAGVTQTPRYLIKTRGQQVTLSCSPISGHRSVSWYQQTPGQGLQFLFEYFSETQRNKGNFPGRFSGRQFSNSRSEMNVSTLELGDSALYLCASSLIGESSPLHFGNGTRLTVT.

The V gene is TRBV5-4, the J gene TRBJ1-2, with D hard to call. V was shortened by 4 bases and J by 4 bases, with 11 bases between the two germline ends. Germline values: CDR1 SGHNT, CDR2 YYREEE (reference sequence). This CDR3 contains 13 residues. In nucleotides, the CDR3 is TGTGCCAGCAGCGAGGTCGAGGGCTATGGCTACACCTTC. It codes for CASSEVEGYGYTF.

The chain carries TRBV6-6 and TRBJ1-1; the match to TRBD1 covers 9 bases. Germline values: CDR1 MNHNY, CDR2 SVGAGI (reference sequence). The CDR3 has 13 amino acids. Losses at the gene ends were 5 bases for V and 10 bases for J; bases not matched to a gene: 8. The CDR3 is CASSPGQGTRAFF. The CDR3 nucleotides read TGTGCCAGCAGTCCTGGACAGGGGACGAGAGCTTTCTTT.

This sequence joins TRBV4-1 and TRBJ1-1, with D hard to call. The CDR3 spans 12 residues. The germline V gene encodes CDR1 MGHRA and CDR2 YSYEKL. Trimming left V 3 bases short and J 1 base short, with 3 bases between. CDR3 nucleotide sequence: TGCGCCAGCAGCCAGTGGAACACTGAAGCTTTCTTT. Translation gives CASSQWNTEAFF.

The V gene is TRBV11-3, the J gene TRBJ2-1; tentative D call: TRBD2 (5 bases). Between the trimmed V and J ends, which lost 2 bases and 1 base, there was a span of 6 bases. The CDR3 runs 14 residues. Germline V gives CDR1 SGHNT, CDR2 YENEEA. The CDR3 loop is CASSLSGSYNEQFF. CDR3 nucleotides: TGTGCCAGCAGCTTATCGGGGTCCTACAATGAGCAGTTCTTC.

The chain uses TRBV19 and TRBJ1-5; no definite D call. Germline loops: CDR1 LNHDA, CDR2 SQIVND (reference sequence). CDR3 length: 14 amino acids. With 7 bases removed from V and 3 bases from J, the gap between germline ends came to 13 bases. The CDR3 DNA reads as TGTGCCAGTAATGTACAGCTTTCCAATCAGCCCCAGCATTTT. Amino acid sequence: CASNVQLSNQPQHF. The whole variable domain, remainder taken from reference TRBV19 and TRBJ1-5, is DGGITQSPKYLFRKEGQNVTLSCEQNLNHDAMYWYRQDPGQGLRLIYYSQIVNDFQKGDIAEGYSVSREKKESFPLTVTSAQKNPTAFYLCASNVQLSNQPQHFGDGTRLSIL.

This rearrangement joins TRBV16 to TRBJ1-2, with a weak D call TRBD1 (5 bases). This CDR3 is built from 15 residues. Trimming took off 3 bases at V and 4 bases at J, with 15 bases between the two ends. The germline CDR1 and CDR2 sequences are KGHSY and FQNENV. The CDR3 loop reads CASSHYRTTAYGYTF. DNA of the CDR3: TGTGCCAGCAGCCACTACAGGACAACAGCCTATGGCTACACCTTC.

V gene TRBV5-6 combines with J gene TRBJ2-5; D is possibly TRBD1 (5 bases). This CDR3 is built from 15 residues. With 1 base removed from V and 2 bases from J, the gap between germline ends came to 12 bases. From germline, CDR1 is SGHDT and CDR2 YYEEEE. DNA for the CDR3: TGTGCCAGCAGCTTGTATAGGGGCGGTCAAGAGACCCAGTACTTC. As protein: CASSLYRGGQETQYF.

This chain connects TRBV4-1 to TRBJ2-5; the D is unclear. V was cut by 1 base and J by 4 bases, with 13 bases left in between. This CDR3 is built from 15 residues. Per germline, CDR1 MGHRA and CDR2 YSYEKL. The CDR3 coding sequence is TGCGCCAGCAGCCAAGTAACACGGAGAGTAGAGACCCAGTACTTC. Its protein product is CASSQVTRRVETQYF.

In its sample, this clone was seen once. This chain connects TRBV7-9 to TRBJ1-1, with 12 bases identical to TRBD1. The CDR3 totals 16 residues. Germline CDR1 and CDR2: SEHNR and FQNEAQ (reference sequence). V trimming: 5 bases; J trimming: 3 bases; junction bases outside the gene matches: 7. Written as DNA, the CDR3 is TGTGCCAGCAGCCCCGGGACAGGGGGCGTCCACACTGAAGCTTTCTTT. It specifies CASSPGTGGVHTEAFF.

On this clone: Other DNA sequences of this sample code for an identical CDR3. This chain joins TRBV5-1 and TRBJ2-1; TRBD1 is a possible D gene (5 bases). Germline-derived CDR1 and CDR2 are SGHRS and YFSETQ. This CDR3 has 13 residues. V dropped 0 bases and J dropped 7 bases, with 8 bases sitting between them. The CDR3 DNA sequence: TGCGCCAGCAGCTTGGGACAGTTAAATGAGCAGTTCTTC. Residues: CASSLGQLNEQFF.

V and J are TRBV10-3 and TRBJ1-1, with 11 nucleotides matching TRBD1. CDR3 length: 14 amino acids. Germline V lookup: CDR1 ENHRY, CDR2 SYGVKD. The V segment lost 7 bases and the J segment 5 bases; nucleotides outside the gene matches: 6. The CDR3, as DNA: TGTGCCATCACTCCGGGACAGGGGGTAACTGAAGCTTTCTTT. It encodes CAITPGQGVTEAFF.

The chain is built from TRBV7-9 and TRBJ1-2; 10 bases agree with TRBD1. Germline CDR1 SEHNR, CDR2 FQNEAQ (reference sequence). V lost 4 bases, J lost 0 bases, and 11 bases stayed unmatched. The CDR3 is 18 amino acids. CDR3 region: CASSSLLPGQGSNYGYTF. In nucleotides, the CDR3 is TGTGCCAGCAGCTCTCTCCTACCGGGACAGGGGTCTAACTATGGCTACACCTTC.

The V gene is TRBV4-2, the J gene TRBJ1-2; D remains unclear. This CDR3 spans 14 amino acids. The germline V gene has CDR1 LGHNA and CDR2 YNFKEQ. Deletions cut 5 bases from V and 4 bases from J, with 14 bases between. The CDR3 DNA follows: TGTGCCAGCAGCTGCGGGGAGTTCCTCTATGGCTACACCTTC. It is translated as CASSCGEFLYGYTF.

There are a few counts of this clone. V usage is TRBV19 and J usage is TRBJ1-2; TRBD1 agrees at 8 bases. The CDR3 consists of 17 residues. The junction had 9 bases not matched to a gene; V was cut back by 3 bases and J by 0 bases. CDR1 is LNHDA and CDR2 is SQIVND in the germline V gene (reference sequence). CDR3: CASSIGQGSGANYGYTF. CDR3 DNA: TGTGCCAGTAGTATCGGACAGGGAAGTGGCGCTAACTATGGCTACACCTTC.

This chain links TRBV14 with TRBJ2-7; the match to TRBD1 covers 8 bases. Per germline, CDR1 SGHDN and CDR2 FVKESK. The CDR3 extends over 14 amino acids. V shed 0 bases, J shed 4 bases, and the junction held 2 bases outside the gene matches. The CDR3 bases are TGTGCCAGCAGCCAAGACCGGACAGGGTACGAGCAGTACTTC. Its protein product is CASSQDRTGYEQYF. The entire variable domain, with the rest obtained from reference TRBV14 and TRBJ2-7, is as follows: EAGVTQFPSHSVIEKGQTVTLRCDPISGHDNLYWYRRVMGKEIKFLLHFVKESKQDESGMPNNRFLAERTGGTYSTLKVQPAELEDSGVYFCASSQDRTGYEQYFGPGTRLTVT.

This chain uses TRBV11-2 with TRBJ2-7, with TRBD1 matching 8 bases. The CDR3 runs 17 residues. Germline CDR1 and CDR2: SGHAT and FQNNGV. With 0 bases clipped from V and 6 bases from J, the junction kept 13 bases outside the gene matches. This CDR3 is CASSLDSLGAQGGEQYF. The CDR3 DNA reads as TGTGCCAGCAGCTTAGATTCTCTGGGGGCACAGGGGGGCGAGCAGTACTTC.

In DNA form, the CDR3 reads TGTGCCAGCACAGTAGGCTGGAGGGGAGGCTACGAGCAGTACTTC. This gives the protein CASTVGWRGGYEQYF. This rearrangement joins TRBV2 to TRBJ2-7; tentatively, D is TRBD2 (6 bases). The CDR3 has 15 amino acids. Between the trimmed V and J ends, which lost 7 bases and 3 bases, there was a span of 19 bases. From germline, CDR1 is SNHLY and CDR2 FYNNEI.

The chain couples TRBV28 to TRBJ2-7; the D gene could be TRBD1 or TRBD2 (5 bases each). The V gene lost 4 bases and the J gene lost 6 bases, with 25 bases spanning the gap. The CDR3 is made up of 17 amino acids. Germline CDR1 reads MDHEN; CDR2 reads SYDVKM. Here the CDR3 reads CASSSGRLKSRAGEQYF. The CDR3 coding sequence is TGTGCCAGCAGTTCGGGACGGTTAAAGAGTCGGGCGGGCGAGCAGTACTTC.